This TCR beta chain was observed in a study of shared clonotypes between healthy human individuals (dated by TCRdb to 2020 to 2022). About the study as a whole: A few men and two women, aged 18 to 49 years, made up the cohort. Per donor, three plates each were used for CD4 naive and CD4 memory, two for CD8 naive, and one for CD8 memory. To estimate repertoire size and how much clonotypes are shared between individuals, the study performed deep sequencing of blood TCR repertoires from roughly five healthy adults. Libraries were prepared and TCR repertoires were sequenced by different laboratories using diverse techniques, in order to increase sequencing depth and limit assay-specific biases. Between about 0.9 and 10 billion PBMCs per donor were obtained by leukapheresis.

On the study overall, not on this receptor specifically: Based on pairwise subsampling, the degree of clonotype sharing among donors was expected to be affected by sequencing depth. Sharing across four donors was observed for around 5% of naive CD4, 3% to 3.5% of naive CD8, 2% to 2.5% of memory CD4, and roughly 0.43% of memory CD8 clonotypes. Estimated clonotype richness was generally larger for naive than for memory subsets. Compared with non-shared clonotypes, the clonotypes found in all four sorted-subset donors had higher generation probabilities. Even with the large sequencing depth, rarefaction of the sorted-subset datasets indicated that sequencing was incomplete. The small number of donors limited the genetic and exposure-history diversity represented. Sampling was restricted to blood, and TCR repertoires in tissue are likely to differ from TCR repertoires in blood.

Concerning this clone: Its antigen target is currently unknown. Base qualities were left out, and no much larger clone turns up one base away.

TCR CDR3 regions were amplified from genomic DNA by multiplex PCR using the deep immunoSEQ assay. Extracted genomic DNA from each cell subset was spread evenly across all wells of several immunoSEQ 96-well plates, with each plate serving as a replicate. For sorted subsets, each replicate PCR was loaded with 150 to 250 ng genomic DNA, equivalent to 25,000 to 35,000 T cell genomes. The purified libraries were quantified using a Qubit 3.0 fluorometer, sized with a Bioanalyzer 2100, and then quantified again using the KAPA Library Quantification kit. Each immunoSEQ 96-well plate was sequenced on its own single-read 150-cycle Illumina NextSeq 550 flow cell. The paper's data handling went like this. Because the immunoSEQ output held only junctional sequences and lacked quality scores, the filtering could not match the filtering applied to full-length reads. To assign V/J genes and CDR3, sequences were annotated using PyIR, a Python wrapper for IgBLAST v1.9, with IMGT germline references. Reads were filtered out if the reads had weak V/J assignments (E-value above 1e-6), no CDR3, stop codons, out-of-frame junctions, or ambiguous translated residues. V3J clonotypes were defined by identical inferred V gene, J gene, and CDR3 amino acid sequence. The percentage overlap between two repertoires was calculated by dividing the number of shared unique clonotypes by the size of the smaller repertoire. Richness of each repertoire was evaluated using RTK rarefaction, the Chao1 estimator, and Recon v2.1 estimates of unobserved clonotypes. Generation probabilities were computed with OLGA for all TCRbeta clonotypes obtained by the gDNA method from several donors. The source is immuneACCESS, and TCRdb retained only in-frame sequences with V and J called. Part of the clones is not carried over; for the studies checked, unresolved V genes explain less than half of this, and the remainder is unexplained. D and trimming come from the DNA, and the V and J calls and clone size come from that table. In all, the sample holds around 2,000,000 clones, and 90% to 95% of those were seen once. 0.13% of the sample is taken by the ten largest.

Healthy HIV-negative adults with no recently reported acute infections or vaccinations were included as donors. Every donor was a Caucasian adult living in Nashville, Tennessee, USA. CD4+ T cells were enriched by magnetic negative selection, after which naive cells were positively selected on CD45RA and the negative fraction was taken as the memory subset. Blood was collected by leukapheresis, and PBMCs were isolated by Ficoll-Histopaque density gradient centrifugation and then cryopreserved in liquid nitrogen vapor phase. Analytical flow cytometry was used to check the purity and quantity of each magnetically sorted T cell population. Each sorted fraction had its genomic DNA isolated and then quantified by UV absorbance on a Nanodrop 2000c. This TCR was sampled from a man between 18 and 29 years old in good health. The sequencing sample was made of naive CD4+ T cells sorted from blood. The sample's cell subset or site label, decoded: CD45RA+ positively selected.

The bases read TGTGCCAGCAGTTTAGCCCATACCTACGAGCAGTACTTC. Its amino acids are CASSLAHTYEQYF. The chain links TRBV28 with TRBJ2-7, with the D gene too uncertain to name. There are 13 amino acids in the CDR3, from cysteine to phenylalanine inclusive. Of the read, only the CDR3 DNA is kept; its 39 bases are in frame from base 1. V drops 2 bases and J drops 2 bases, leaving 7 bases in between. The germline V gene sets CDR1 to MDHEN and CDR2 to SYDVKM.